These 27 T cell receptor beta chains came from one sample sequenced in a study of blood T cell repertoires in COVID-19. Profiling relied on immunoSEQ multiplex PCR, and the TCRdb table lists in-frame clones only, not all of them. The sample has roughly 80,000 clones; roughly 79% are singletons. The specimen was peripheral blood. These receptors were obtained from a human donor in a cohort sampled during active COVID-19.

With regard to this clone: This specimen includes other DNA sequences encoding the same CDR3. The chain recombines TRBV11-3 with TRBJ2-3; D might be TRBD2 (6 bases). The ends were cut back, 5 bases at V and 2 bases at J, with 11 bases in the middle. This CDR3 comprises 14 residues. Germline V gene data show CDR1 as SGHNT and CDR2 as YENEEA. The CDR3 DNA sequence: TGTGCCAGCAGCCTCACTAGCTCCACAGATACGCAGTATTTT. Translating it yields CASSLTSSTDTQYF.

The rearrangement joins TRBV3-1 (or the pseudogene TRBV3-2) to TRBJ2-1, with 8 nucleotides matching TRBD2. J was trimmed by 3 bases and V by 8 bases; bases with no gene match: 6. CDR3 length: 14 residues. Germline-derived CDR1 and CDR2 are LGHDT and YNNKEL (reference sequence). CDR3 bases: TGTGCCAGCTCACGGGGGGGCGGCTACAATGAGCAGTTCTTC. Its translation is CASSRGGGYNEQFF.

J is TRBJ2-3 and V is TRBV13; 8 bases fit TRBD2. Germline lookup yields CDR1 PRHDT and CDR2 FYEKMQ (reference sequence). This CDR3 region has 18 residues. Trimming cost V 0 bases and J 1 base; bases outside gene matches: 9. This CDR3 reads CASSLGVGLEYGTDTQYF. CDR3 DNA sequence: TGTGCCAGCAGCTTAGGAGTGGGACTAGAATACGGCACAGATACGCAGTATTTT.

The chain links TRBV6-5 to TRBJ1-6; possible D gene TRBD1, 6 bases. V was shortened by 7 bases and J by 9 bases, with 19 bases between the two germline ends. CDR1 and CDR2 from the germline V gene are MNHEY and SVGAGI. The CDR3 has 15 amino acids. As DNA, the CDR3 is TGTGCCAGCATTCAGGGCCGGGGGGCGGTTTCACCCCTCCACTTT. It yields the protein CASIQGRGAVSPLHF.

This clone was seen a handful of times. This sequence joins TRBV7-8 and TRBJ2-1; 15 nucleotides agree with TRBD2. The CDR3 totals 14 residues. The V and J ends lost 8 bases and 8 bases, in that order; junction bases with no gene match: 4. Germline CDR1 is SGHVS and CDR2 is FQNEAQ. The CDR3: CASGGLAGGYEQFF. The CDR3 bases are TGTGCCAGCGGCGGACTAGCGGGGGGGTATGAGCAGTTCTTC.

The rearrangement links TRBV6-1 to TRBJ2-2; no clear D gene. The CDR3 is 18 residues long. Germline CDR1 MNHNS, CDR2 SASEGT. Trimming pared 2 bases from V and 5 bases from J, leaving 21 bases between. The CDR3 here is CASSESPRGTLETGELFF. Written as DNA, the CDR3 is TGTGCCAGCAGTGAAAGCCCTCGAGGCACCCTGGAGACCGGGGAGCTGTTTTTT.

This clone has just one count. The chain uses TRBV19 and TRBJ1-2; 10 bases are shared with TRBD1. From germline, CDR1 is LNHDA and CDR2 SQIVND (reference sequence). V gave up 6 bases and J gave up 6 bases; unmatched junction bases: 7. The length of the CDR3 is 14 residues. The CDR3 sequence is CASSRGQGLDGYTF. The CDR3 DNA sequence: TGTGCCAGTAGCAGGGGACAGGGGTTGGATGGCTACACCTTC.

In this sample, this clone turned up a few times. J is TRBJ2-5 and V is TRBV9; 8 bases are shared with TRBD2. CDR3 size: 16 residues. J was trimmed by 5 bases and V by 3 bases; bases with no gene match: 12. Germline V gives CDR1 SGDLS, CDR2 YYNGEE. As DNA, the CDR3 is TGTGCCAGCAGCGCCGGGGTTAGCGGGGTATCGGAGACCCAGTACTTC. It specifies CASSAGVSGVSETQYF.

As DNA, the CDR3 is TGTGCCGGAGGACAGTCGGGGGAAAAACTGTTTTTT. It encodes CAGGQSGEKLFF. This sequence joins TRBV30 and TRBJ1-4, with D possibly matching TRBD1 (6 bases). Trimming pared 8 bases from V and 8 bases from J, leaving 15 bases between. The CDR3 extends over 12 amino acids. Germline CDR1 reads GTSNPN; CDR2 reads SVGIG (reference sequence).

The chain couples TRBV19 to TRBJ2-7, with a possible D match to TRBD2 (6 bases). CDR1 is LNHDA, CDR2 SQIVND, per germline (reference sequence). Trimming pared 3 bases from V and 0 bases from J, leaving 18 bases between. This CDR3 is 17 amino acids long. DNA of the CDR3: TGTGCCAGTAGTATTAAGACGGCGGGGCCTGGCTCCTACGAGCAGTACTTC. Translation gives CASSIKTAGPGSYEQYF.

The rearrangement links TRBV6-5 to TRBJ1-1; 7 nucleotides agree with TRBD1. The CDR3 loop spans 16 amino acids. V shed 2 bases and J 5 bases; nucleotides not matched to a gene: 11. The germline gives CDR1 MNHEY, CDR2 SVGAGI. The CDR3 nucleotides are TGTGCCAGCAGTTACCCCACCGAACAGGGGAGGACTGAAGCTTTCTTT. It codes for CASSYPTEQGRTEAFF.

The genes are TRBV6-5 and TRBJ2-5; possibly TRBD2 for D (5 bases). Looked up from germline, CDR1 is MNHEY and CDR2 is SVGAGI. The CDR3 sequence is 12 residues long. V was cut by 6 bases and J by 4 bases, with 9 bases left in between. The CDR3 sequence is CASSGRGETQYF. The CDR3 DNA reads TGTGCCAGCAGCGGTCGGGGAGAGACCCAGTACTTC.

The CDR3 region is CASSQDRPYEQYV. As DNA, the CDR3 is TGTGCCAGCAGCCAAGACAGACCCTACGAGCAGTACGTC. The genes are TRBV7-8 and TRBJ2-7; possibly TRBD1 for D (5 bases). V lost 5 bases, J lost 2 bases, and 10 bases lay in between. The germline CDR1 and CDR2 sequences are SGHVS and FQNEAQ. The CDR3 consists of 13 residues.

The chain has TRBV27 and TRBJ1-3, with a possible D match to TRBD1 (6 bases). CDR1 and CDR2 (germline): MNHEY, SMNVEV (reference sequence). Trimming cost V 6 bases and J 4 bases, with 19 bases left between them. CDR3 length equals 16 residues. CDR3 sequence: CASRKIGGREGNTIYF. CDR3 nucleotides: TGTGCCAGCAGGAAAATTGGGGGCAGGGAGGGAAACACCATATATTTT.

This clone was counted a few times. J is TRBJ1-1 and V is TRBV7-6, with unresolved D. The germline V gene has CDR1 SGHVS and CDR2 FNYEAQ. The CDR3 runs to 13 residues. Trimming cost V 1 base and J 7 bases, with 10 bases left between them. The CDR3 DNA follows: TGTGCCAGCAGCTTAGGATTGAGAAATGAAGCTTTCTTT. As protein: CASSLGLRNEAFF.

This chain joins TRBV5-6 and TRBJ1-1, with unresolved D. The germline V and J ends were trimmed by 4 bases and 2 bases, with 15 bases remaining between them. Germline loops: CDR1 SGHDT, CDR2 YYEEEE. The CDR3 length is 15 residues. The CDR3 sequence: CASSLGSGSNTEAFF. The CDR3 DNA follows: TGTGCCAGCAGCCTTGGGTCCGGGTCCAACACTGAAGCTTTCTTT.

The chain uses TRBV27 and TRBJ1-2, with D unclear. Trimming left V 3 bases short and J 8 bases short, with 16 bases between. Germline V gene data show CDR1 as MNHEY and CDR2 as SMNVEV (reference sequence). The CDR3 extends over 14 amino acids. CDR3 DNA sequence: TGTGCCAGCAGTTTCGGGGTGGACCAGGAGGGCTACACCTTC. Its translation is CASSFGVDQEGYTF.

In this sample, this clone turned up many times. The rearrangement links TRBV2 to TRBJ2-7, with 10 bases fitting TRBD2. J was trimmed by 2 bases and V by 0 bases; bases with no gene match: 10. CDR3 size: 18 residues. In germline, CDR1 is SNHLY, CDR2 FYNNEI. The CDR3 DNA is TGTGCCAGCAGTGAAGCGCTTTTGACTAGCGGGTTACCCTACGAGCAGTACGTC. This translates into CASSEALLTSGLPYEQYV.

This rearrangement joins TRBV18 to TRBJ1-3; D gene uncertain. Germline values: CDR1 KGHSH, CDR2 LQKENI. This CDR3 region has 16 residues. V lost 3 bases and J 0 bases, leaving 12 bases between the germline ends. Here the CDR3 DNA reads TGTGCCAGCTCACCCTCGGTTCCCGACTCTGGAAACACCATATATTTT. It specifies CASSPSVPDSGNTIYF.

The chain carries TRBV5-1 and TRBJ2-3; 15 nucleotides line up with TRBD2. There are 16 residues in the CDR3. Germline V lookup: CDR1 SGHRS, CDR2 YFSETQ. Trimming cost V 4 bases and J 5 bases; bases outside gene matches: 5. The CDR3 DNA follows: TGCGCCAGCAGCCCCGGACTAGCGGGGGGGGGAGATACGCAGTATTTT. It codes for CASSPGLAGGGDTQYF.

CDR3 in DNA: TGTGCCAGTAGTTGGGCAGACAACACTGAAGCTTTCTTT. Amino acids: CASSWADNTEAFF. The chain recombines TRBV19 with TRBJ1-1, with D hard to call. Trimming removed 5 bases from V and 2 bases from J, with 9 bases in between. The CDR3 extends over 13 amino acids. Per the germline V gene, CDR1 is LNHDA and CDR2 is SQIVND (reference sequence).

CDR3 loop: CASSRLVGANTGELFF. The CDR3 DNA reads as TGCGCCAGCAGCCGACTAGTGGGTGCGAACACCGGGGAGCTGTTTTTT. The genes are TRBV4-1 and TRBJ2-2; D may be TRBD2 (6 bases). Trimming stripped 4 bases from V and 0 bases from J, with 12 bases between. This CDR3 contains 16 residues. Per germline, CDR1 MGHRA and CDR2 YSYEKL.

The chain combines TRBV18 with TRBJ2-1; D perhaps matches TRBD1 (6 bases). This CDR3 is 14 amino acids long. Per germline, CDR1 KGHSH and CDR2 LQKENI. Trimming took 5 bases from V and 4 from J, leaving 12 bases between them. The CDR3 nucleotides are TGTGCCAGCTCAACTTCCGGGACATACAATGAGCAGTTCTTC. Amino acid sequence: CASSTSGTYNEQFF.

The V and J genes are TRBV12-5 and TRBJ1-6; 7 bases fit TRBD1. Germline values: CDR1 LGHNT, CDR2 FRNRAP. V shed 6 bases, J shed 6 bases, and the junction held 8 bases outside the gene matches. This CDR3 has 15 amino acids. The CDR3 DNA reads TGTGCTAGTGGGCTCTGGGACAGCCGTAATTCACCCCTCCACTTT. It is translated as CASGLWDSRNSPLHF.

This clone was seen a single time. This chain connects TRBV19 to TRBJ2-1, with 13 nucleotides matching TRBD2. Germline CDR1 is LNHDA and CDR2 is SQIVND (reference sequence). With 6 bases clipped from V and 9 bases from J, the junction kept 5 bases outside the gene matches. The CDR3 is 14 residues long. In nucleotides, the CDR3 is TGTGCCAGTAGACTAGCGGGGGGGCCGGGTGAGCAGTTCTTC. It encodes CASRLAGGPGEQFF.

V usage is TRBV10-3 and J usage is TRBJ2-3; TRBD1 aligns across 9 bases. V lost 4 bases and J lost 3; bases outside the gene matches: 5. Germline CDR1 reads ENHRY; CDR2 reads SYGVKD. This CDR3 is 15 amino acids long. CDR3 in DNA: TGTGCCATCAGTGCCGGGACAGGGCATACAGATACGCAGTATTTT. This encodes CAISAGTGHTDTQYF.

As concerns this clone: Additional DNA sequences in this sample encode the identical CDR3. This chain joins TRBV11-2 and TRBJ2-1, with unresolved D. The V and J ends lost 3 bases and 7 bases respectively, with 4 bases between them. Germline CDR1 is SGHAT and CDR2 is FQNNGV. The CDR3 length is 11 residues. The CDR3 DNA is TGTGCCAGCAGCTTCTCGAATGAGCAGTTCTTC. It is translated as CASSFSNEQFF.